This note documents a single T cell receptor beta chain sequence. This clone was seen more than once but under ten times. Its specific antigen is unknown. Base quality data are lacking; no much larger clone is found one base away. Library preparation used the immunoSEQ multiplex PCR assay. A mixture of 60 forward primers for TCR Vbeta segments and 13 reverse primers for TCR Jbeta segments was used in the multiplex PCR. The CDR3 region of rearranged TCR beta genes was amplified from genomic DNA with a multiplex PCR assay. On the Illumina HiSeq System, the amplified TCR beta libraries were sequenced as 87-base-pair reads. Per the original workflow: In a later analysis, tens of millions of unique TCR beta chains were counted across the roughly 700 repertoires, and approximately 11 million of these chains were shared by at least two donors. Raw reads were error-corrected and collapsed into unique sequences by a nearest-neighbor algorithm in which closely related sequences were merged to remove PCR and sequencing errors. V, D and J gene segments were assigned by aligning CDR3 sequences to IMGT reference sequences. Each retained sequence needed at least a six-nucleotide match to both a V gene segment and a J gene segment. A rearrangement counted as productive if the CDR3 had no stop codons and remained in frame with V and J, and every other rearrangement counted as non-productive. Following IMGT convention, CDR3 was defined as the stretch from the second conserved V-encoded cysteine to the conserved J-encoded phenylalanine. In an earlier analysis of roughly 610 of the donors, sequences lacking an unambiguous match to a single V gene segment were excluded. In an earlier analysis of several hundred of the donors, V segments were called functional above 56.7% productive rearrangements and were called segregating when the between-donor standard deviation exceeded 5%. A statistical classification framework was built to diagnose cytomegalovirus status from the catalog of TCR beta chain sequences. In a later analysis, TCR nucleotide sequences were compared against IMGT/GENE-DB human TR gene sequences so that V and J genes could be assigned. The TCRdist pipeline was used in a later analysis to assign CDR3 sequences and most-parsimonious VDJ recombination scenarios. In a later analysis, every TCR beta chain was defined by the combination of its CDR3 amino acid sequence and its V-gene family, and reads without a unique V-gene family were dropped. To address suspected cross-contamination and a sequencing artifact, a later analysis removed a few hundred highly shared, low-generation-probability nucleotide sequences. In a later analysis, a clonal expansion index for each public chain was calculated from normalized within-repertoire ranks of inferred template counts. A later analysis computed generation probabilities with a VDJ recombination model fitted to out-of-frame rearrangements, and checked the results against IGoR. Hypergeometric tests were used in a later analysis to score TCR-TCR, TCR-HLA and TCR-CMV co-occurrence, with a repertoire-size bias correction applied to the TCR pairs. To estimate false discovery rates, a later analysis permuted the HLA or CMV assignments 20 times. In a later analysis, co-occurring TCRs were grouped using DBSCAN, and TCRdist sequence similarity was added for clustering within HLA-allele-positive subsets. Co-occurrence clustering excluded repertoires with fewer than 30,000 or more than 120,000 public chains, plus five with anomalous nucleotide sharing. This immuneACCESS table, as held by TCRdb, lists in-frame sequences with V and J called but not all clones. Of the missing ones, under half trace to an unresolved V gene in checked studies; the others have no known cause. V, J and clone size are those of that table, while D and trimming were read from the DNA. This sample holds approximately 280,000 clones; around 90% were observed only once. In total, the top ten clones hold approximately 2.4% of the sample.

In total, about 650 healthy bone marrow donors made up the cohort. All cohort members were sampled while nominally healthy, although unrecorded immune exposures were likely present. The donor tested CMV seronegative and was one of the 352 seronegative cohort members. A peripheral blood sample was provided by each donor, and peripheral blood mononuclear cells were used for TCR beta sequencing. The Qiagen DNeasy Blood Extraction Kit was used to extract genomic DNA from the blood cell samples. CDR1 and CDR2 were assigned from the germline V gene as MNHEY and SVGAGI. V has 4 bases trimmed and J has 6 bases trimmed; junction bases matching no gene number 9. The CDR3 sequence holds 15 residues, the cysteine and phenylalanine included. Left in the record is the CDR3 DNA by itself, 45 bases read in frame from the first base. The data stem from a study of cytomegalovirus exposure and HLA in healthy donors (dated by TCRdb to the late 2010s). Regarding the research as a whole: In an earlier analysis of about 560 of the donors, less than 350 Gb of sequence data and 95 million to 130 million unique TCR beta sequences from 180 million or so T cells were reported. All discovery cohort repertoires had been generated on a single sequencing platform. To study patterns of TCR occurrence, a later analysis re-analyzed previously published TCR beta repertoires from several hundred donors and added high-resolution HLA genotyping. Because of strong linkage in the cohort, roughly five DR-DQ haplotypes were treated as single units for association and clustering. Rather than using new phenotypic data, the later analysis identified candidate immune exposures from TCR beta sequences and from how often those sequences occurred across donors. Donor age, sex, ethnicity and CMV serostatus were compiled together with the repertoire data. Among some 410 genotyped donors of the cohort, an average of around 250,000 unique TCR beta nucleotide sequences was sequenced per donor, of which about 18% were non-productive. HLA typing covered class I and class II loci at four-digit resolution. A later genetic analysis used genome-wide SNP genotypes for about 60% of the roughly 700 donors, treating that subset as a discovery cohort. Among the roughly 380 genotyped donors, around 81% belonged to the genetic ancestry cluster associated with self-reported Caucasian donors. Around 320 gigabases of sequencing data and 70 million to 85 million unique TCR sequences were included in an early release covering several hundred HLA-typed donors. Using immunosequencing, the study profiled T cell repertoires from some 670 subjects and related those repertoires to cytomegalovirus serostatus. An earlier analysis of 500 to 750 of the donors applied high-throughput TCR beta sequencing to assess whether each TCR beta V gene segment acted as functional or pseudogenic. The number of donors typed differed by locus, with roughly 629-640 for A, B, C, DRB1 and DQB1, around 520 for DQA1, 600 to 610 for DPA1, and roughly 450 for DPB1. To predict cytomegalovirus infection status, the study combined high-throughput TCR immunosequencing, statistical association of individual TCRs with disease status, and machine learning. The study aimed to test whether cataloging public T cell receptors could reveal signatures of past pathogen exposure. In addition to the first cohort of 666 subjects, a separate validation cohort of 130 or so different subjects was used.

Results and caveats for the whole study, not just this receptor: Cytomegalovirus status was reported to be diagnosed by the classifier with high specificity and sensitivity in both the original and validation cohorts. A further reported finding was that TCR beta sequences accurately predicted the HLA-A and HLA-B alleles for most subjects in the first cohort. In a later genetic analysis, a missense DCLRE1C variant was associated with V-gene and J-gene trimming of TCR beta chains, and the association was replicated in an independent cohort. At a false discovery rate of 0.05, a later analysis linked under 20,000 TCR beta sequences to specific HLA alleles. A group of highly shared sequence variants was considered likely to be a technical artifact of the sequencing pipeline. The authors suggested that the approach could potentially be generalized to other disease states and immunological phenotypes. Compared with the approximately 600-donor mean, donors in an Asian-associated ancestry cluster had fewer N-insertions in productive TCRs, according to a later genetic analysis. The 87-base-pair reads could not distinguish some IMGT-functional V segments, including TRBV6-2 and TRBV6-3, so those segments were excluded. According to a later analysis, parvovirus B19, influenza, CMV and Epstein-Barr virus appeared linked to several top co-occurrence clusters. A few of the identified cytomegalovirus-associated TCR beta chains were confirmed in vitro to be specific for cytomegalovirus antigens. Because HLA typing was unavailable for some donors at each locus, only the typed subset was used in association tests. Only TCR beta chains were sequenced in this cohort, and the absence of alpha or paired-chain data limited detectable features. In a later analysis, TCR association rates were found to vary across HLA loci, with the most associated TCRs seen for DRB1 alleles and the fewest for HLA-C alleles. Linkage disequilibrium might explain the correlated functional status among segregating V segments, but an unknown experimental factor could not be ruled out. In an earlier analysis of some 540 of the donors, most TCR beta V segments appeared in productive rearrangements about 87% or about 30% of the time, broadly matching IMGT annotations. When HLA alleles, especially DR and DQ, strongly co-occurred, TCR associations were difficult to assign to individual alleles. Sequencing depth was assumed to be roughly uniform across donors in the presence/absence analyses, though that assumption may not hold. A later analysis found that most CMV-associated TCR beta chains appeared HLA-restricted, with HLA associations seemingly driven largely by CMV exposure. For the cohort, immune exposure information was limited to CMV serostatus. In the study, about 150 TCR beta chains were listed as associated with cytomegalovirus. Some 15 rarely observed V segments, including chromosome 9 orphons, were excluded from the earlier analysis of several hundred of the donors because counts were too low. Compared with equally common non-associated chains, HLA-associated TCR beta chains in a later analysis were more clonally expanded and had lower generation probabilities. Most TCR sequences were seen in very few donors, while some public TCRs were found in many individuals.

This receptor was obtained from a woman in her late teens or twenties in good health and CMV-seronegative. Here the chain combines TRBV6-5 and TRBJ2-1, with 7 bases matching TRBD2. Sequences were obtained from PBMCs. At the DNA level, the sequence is TGTGCCAGCAGTTCACGGGGGGAAAGGGTCAATGAGCAGTTCTTC. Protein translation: CASSSRGERVNEQFF.